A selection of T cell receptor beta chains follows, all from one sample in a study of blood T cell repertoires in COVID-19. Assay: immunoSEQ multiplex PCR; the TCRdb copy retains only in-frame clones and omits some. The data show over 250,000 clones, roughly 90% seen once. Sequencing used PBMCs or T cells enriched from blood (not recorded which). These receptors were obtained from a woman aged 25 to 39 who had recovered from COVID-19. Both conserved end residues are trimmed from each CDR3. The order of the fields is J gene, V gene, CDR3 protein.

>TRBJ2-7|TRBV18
ASSSTSGYEQY
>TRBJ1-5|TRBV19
ASSIVGSGPQH
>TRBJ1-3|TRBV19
ASSRGQSGPGNTIY
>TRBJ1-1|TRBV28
ASSPDREAF
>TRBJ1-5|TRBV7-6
ASSLGPGDQPQH
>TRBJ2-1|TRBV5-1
ASSPERTSSYNEQF
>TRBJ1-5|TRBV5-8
ASSTGTGLGQPQH
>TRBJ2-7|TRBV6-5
ATARTVYYEQY
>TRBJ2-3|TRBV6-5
ASSWGGVTTDTQY
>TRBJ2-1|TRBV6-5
ASTSGRSYNEQF
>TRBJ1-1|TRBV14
ASSQEGRGRTEAF
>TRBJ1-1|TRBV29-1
SVQAGGQFDAF
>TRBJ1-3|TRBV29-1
SVDGGTAGNTIY
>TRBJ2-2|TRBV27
ASSPGGNTGELF
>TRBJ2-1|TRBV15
ATSSLPRLAGINEQF
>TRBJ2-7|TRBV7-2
ASSLVYEQY
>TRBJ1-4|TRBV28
ASIETGTFEKLF
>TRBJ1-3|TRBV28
ASRQQGGENTIY
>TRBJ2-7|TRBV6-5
ASRPTGDPSYEQY
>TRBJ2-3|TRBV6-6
ASSYWGGDTQY
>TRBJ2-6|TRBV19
ASSNFGGQGGSGANVLT
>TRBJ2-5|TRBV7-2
ASSLGSVKQETQY
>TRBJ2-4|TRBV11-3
ASSLEPEGIQY
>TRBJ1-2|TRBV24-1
ATSDPRGYT
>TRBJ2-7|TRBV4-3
ASSQDPTHDRGGYEQY
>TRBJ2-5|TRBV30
AWSGGGGGQQTQY
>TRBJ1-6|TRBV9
ASSAGGDNSPLH
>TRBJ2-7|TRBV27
ASSLPDGQGSAADEQY
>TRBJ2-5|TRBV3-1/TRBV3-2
ASSQEGFPLTGAYQETQY
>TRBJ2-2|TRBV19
AGRGYTGELF
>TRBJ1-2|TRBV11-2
ASSPGQGHVWRYGYT
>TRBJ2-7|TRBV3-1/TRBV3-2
ASSYLRQGPSYEQY
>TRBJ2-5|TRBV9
ASSAGTSQQETQY
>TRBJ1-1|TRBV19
ASSARDRGMNTEAF
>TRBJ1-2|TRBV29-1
SVGDRLGGGYGYT
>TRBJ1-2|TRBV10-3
ATSDRTGTPYGYT
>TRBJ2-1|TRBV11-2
ASSLGNPRKF
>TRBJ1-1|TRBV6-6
ASAAYIGQPNTEAF
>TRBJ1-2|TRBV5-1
ASSLRGRTGKVYT
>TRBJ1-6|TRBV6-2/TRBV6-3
ASSGTGSRPLH
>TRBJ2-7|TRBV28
ASSLRVGSSYEQY
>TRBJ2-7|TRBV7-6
ASSSTGTGIAEQY
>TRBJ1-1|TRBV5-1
ASSAAQGVGTEAF